This T cell receptor (beta chain) was recovered during a study of shared clonotypes between healthy human individuals. The study's findings and limits: Larger richness was generally estimated for naive than memory subsets. Few donors limited the genetic and exposure-history diversity represented.

Regarding this clone: The antigen remains undetermined.

The authors divided CD4+ cells into CD45RA+ naive and CD45RA-negative memory subsets. In the source study's methods: In the immunoSEQ data, sequences were junction-only and lacked quality scores, so filtering differed. Only in-frame clones appear in the TCRdb table, and some are missing; sequencing was by immunoSEQ multiplex PCR. V and J calls and clone size are as listed in that table; D and trimming were resolved from the DNA. The table includes under 550,000 clones, about 96% detected once. This CDR3 comprises 15 residues. J lost 4 bases, V lost 4 bases, and 8 bases had no gene match. Germline V gene sequence: CDR1 SGHRS, CDR2 YFSETQ.

The sample consisted of naive CD4+ T cells sorted from blood. The subset: CD45RA+ positively selected. This TCR came from a woman aged 30 to 39 in good health. The rearrangement links TRBV5-1 to TRBJ2-1; 7 nucleotides line up with TRBD2. CDR3 sequence reads: CASSPPSGDYNEQFF. The CDR3 DNA is TGCGCCAGCAGCCCTCCCAGCGGGGATTACAATGAGCAGTTCTTC.